This T cell receptor (beta chain) was documented in a study of post-analysis software for immune sequencing data (dated by TCRdb to between 2014 and 2016). For context, the study as a whole: Disease courses on record covered relapsing-remitting, secondary progressive and progressive-relapsing multiple sclerosis, though some patients had no subtype annotation. Patient repertoires were compared against some twelve previously published healthy control repertoires from donors aged about 6 to 27 years. A subset of samples was prepared in parallel using single-end sample barcoding, then pooled and co-amplified after Illumina adapter ligation. The study at large found these results: The control group was slightly older than the multiple sclerosis patient group. Multiple sclerosis patients had significantly lower normalized Chao1 diversity than controls, a result that suggests substantial peripheral T-cell clonal expansion. Patients showed significantly higher frequencies than controls for a handful of TRBV segments, among them TRBV5-6, TRBV5-1 and TRBV20-1. When samples were clustered directly using the F measure, samples prepared in the same batch co-clustered strongly, which prompted a batch-effect correction.

Comments on this clonotype: There is no known antigen for this receptor. No base quality values were provided; no much bigger clone lies one nucleotide off.

V is reduced by 1 base and J by 10 bases, leaving a spacing of 18 bases between them. Including the terminal cysteine and phenylalanine, the CDR3 comprises 15 residues. The sequence is cut down to CDR3 DNA, 45 bases in frame from base 1. The CDR1 and CDR2 encoded by the germline V gene are SGHTS and YDEGEE. To demonstrate the VDJtools post-analysis software, TCR beta repertoires were profiled from the peripheral blood of over ten young patients with multiple sclerosis. The patients with multiple sclerosis were children and adolescents between roughly 6 and 17 years of age. Library generation was performed with PCR. TCRdb lists the instrument as Illumina HiSeq 2500. To reduce PCR and sequencing biases, unique molecular identifiers were incorporated into the TCR beta cDNA libraries. Around 500,000 cDNA molecules were obtained for every 1 to 10 million input T cells, so each molecule roughly corresponded to one T cell. Patient libraries were prepared and sequenced with the same protocol used for the earlier healthy control dataset. Samples belonging to the same batch were prepared together, multiplexed and sequenced on a shared HiSeq lane. The source study handled its data this way. MIGEC handled the raw barcoded reads, throwing out single-read molecular identifier groups before consensus assembly and CDR3 extraction. VDJtools was used for post-analysis of the clonotype tables, with diversity normalized by down-sampling every dataset to the smallest sample size. Repertoire overlap clustering matched CDR3 amino acid but not nucleotide sequences to correct batch-related cross-sample contamination. TCRdb reanalyzed the raw reads on its own, using fastp at Q25 for trimming and MiXCR for clone calling, and kept in-frame beta chains. Each entry is one CDR3 protein sequence, shown with its most common DNA and genes. For this entry, the V and J calls and clone size follow TCRdb and not the study's own pipeline. This sample gives roughly 600,000 distinct CDR3 sequences in total; about 40% of them show up just once. Around 1.7% of the sample goes to the ten largest clones.

The sample taken for sequencing was blood. This TCR was recovered from a girl aged 10 to 17 with multiple sclerosis. The chain joins TRBV5-8 to TRBJ2-1; TRBD2 might be the D gene, on 7 matching bases. The nucleotide sequence is TGTGCCAGCAGCTTGAGTGGACTGGGGGGGCGAGAGCAGTTCTTC. Its protein product is CASSLSGLGGREQFF.